This TCR beta chain was identified during a study of OX40 agonist ivuxolimab in advanced cancers. Study background: Ivuxolimab, which patients received intravenously every 2 weeks, was dosed at 0.01 to 10 mg/kg. Whole-study findings and limits: Part of the nonresponder group also had normalized T-cell clonal expansion that was low.

Germline V gene data show CDR1 as SQVTM and CDR2 as ANQGSEA. CDR3 length equals 14 residues. Trimming pared 1 base from V and 2 bases from J, leaving 9 bases between. Prior autoimmune disease or systemic immunosuppression barred patients. This clone turned up a few times. The antigen is not known. TCRdb's copy holds only in-frame clones and misses some; the assay was immunoSEQ multiplex PCR. Seen here are 9,500 to 10,000 clones, less than 75% observed once, and the top ten hold 25% to 30%. This receptor was taken from an adult with an advanced solid tumor such as melanoma, head and neck, liver or kidney cancer. The chain carries TRBV29-1 and TRBJ1-3, with D possibly matching TRBD1 (6 bases). Material: CD4+ or CD8+ T cells sorted from blood, obtained in a trial of the OX40 agonist ivuxolimab. CDR3 sequence reads: CSVEAGEPGNTIYF. The CDR3 region has the DNA TGCAGCGTTGAAGCAGGGGAGCCTGGAAACACCATATATTTT.